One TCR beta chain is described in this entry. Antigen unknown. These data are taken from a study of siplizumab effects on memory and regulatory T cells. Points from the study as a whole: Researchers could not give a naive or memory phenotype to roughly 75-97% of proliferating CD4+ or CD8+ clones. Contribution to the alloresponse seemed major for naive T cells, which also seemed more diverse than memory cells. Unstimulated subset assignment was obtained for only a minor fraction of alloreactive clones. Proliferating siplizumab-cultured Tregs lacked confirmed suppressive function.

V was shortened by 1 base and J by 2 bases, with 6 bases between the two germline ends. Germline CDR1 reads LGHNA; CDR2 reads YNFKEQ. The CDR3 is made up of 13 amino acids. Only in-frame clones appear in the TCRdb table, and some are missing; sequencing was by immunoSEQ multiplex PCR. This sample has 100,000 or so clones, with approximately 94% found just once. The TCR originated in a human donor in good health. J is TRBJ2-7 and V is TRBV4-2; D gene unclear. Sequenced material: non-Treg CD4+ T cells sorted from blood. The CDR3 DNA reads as TGTGCCAGCAGCCAAGGAGGCCCCTACGAGCAGTACTTC. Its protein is CASSQGGPYEQYF.